This passage covers 12 T cell receptor beta chains from one sample sequenced in a study of shared clonotypes between healthy human individuals. Some clones are missing from TCRdb's copy, which holds only in-frame ones; the method was immunoSEQ multiplex PCR. The table shows about 490,000 clones, with 79% occurring only once. The material sequenced was PBMCs. The receptors shown here come from a woman aged 40 to 55 in good health. Some clones in this sample may be carry-over from other donors' samples.

The chain has TRBV28 and TRBJ1-1; 7 bases align to TRBD1. After removal of 6 bases from V and 10 bases from J, the junction contained 8 bases not matched to a gene. From germline, CDR1 is MDHEN and CDR2 SYDVKM. This CDR3 contains 12 residues. The CDR3 protein is CASSSDRERAFF. In DNA, the CDR3 is TGTGCCAGCAGCTCAGACAGGGAAAGAGCTTTCTTT.

There are many counts of this clone. V and J are TRBV28 and TRBJ2-2, with a weak D call TRBD2 (5 bases). Looked up from germline, CDR1 is MDHEN and CDR2 is SYDVKM. The CDR3 totals 16 residues. V was trimmed by 3 bases and J by 1 base, leaving 12 bases between them. As DNA, the CDR3 is TGTGCCAGCAGTTTTTTACGAGGGCGGAACACCGGGGAGCTGTTTTTT. As protein: CASSFLRGRNTGELFF.

This chain connects TRBV4-3 to TRBJ2-1; 9 nucleotides agree with TRBD2. There are 18 residues in the CDR3. Germline V gene sequence: CDR1 LGHNA, CDR2 YSLEER. V lost 0 bases, J lost 4 bases, and 10 bases stayed unmatched. The CDR3, as DNA: TGCGCCAGCAGCCAAGACCTCTTCAGACTAGCGGCTTACAATGAGCAGTTCTTC. Amino acids: CASSQDLFRLAAYNEQFF.

This clone appeared a few times. The chain combines TRBV4-2 with TRBJ1-1; D is undetermined. Germline V lookup: CDR1 LGHNA, CDR2 YNFKEQ. This CDR3 spans 12 amino acids. The V end lost 0 bases, the J end lost 10 bases, and 9 bases lay between the germline ends. The CDR3 loop is CASSQEGGRAFF. CDR3 DNA: TGTGCCAGCAGCCAAGAAGGAGGCAGAGCTTTCTTT.

The CDR3 bases are TGCGCCAGCAGCTCGACCGGGACAGGGACCTACGAGCAGTACTTC. Its translation: CASSSTGTGTYEQYF. J is TRBJ2-7 and V is TRBV5-1; TRBD1 aligns across 9 bases. Germline lookup yields CDR1 SGHRS and CDR2 YFSETQ. V trimming: 3 bases; J trimming: 2 bases; junction bases outside the gene matches: 6. This CDR3 region has 15 residues.

Remarks on this clone: With only one base between it and a far larger clone, this is likely a read error. This sample includes further DNA sequences coding for the same CDR3. V usage is TRBV5-4 and J usage is TRBJ1-5; D is unresolved. CDR1 is SGHNT and CDR2 is YYREEE in the germline V gene (reference sequence). CDR3 size: 19 residues. The CDR3 loop is CASSCGRIGPLYSNQPQHF. CDR3 sequence (DNA): TGTGCCAGCAGCTGCGGGCGGATCGGGCCCCTTTATAGCAATCAACCCCAGCATTTT. Together with reference TRBV5-4 and TRBJ1-5, the CDR3 gives the full variable domain: ETGVTQSPTHLIKTRGQQVTLRCSSQSGHNTVSWYQQALGQGPQFIFQYYREEENGRGNFPPRFSGLQFPNYSSELNVNALELDDSALYLCASSCGRIGPLYSNQPQHFGDGTRLSIL.

This clone was recorded a few times. The CDR3 here is CASSQFHTYFNEQFF. CDR3 in DNA: TGTGCCAGCAGCCAATTCCATACATATTTCAATGAGCAGTTCTTC. The V and J genes are TRBV7-6 and TRBJ2-1; D gene ambiguous. V was shortened by 5 bases and J by 6 bases, with 17 bases between the two germline ends. Germline CDR1 SGHVS, CDR2 FNYEAQ. The CDR3 contains 15 residues.

This clone was observed a single time. This chain connects TRBV25-1 to TRBJ2-7, with D perhaps matching TRBD1 (5 bases). V lost 3 bases to trimming and J lost 3 bases, with 12 bases between them. This CDR3 spans 14 amino acids. The V gene's germline CDR1 is MGHDK and CDR2 SYGVNS. CDR3 sequence reads: CASSEWTSSYEQYF. The CDR3 DNA sequence: TGTGCCAGCAGTGAGTGGACATCCAGCTACGAGCAGTACTTC.

This rearrangement joins TRBV7-2 to TRBJ1-1; D is undetermined. Germline CDR1 reads SGHTA; CDR2 reads FQGNSA. Trimming removed 5 bases from V and 1 base from J, with 8 bases in between. The CDR3 extends over 13 amino acids. CDR3 amino acids: CASSVVENTEAFF. In DNA form, the CDR3 reads TGTGCCAGCAGCGTCGTGGAGAACACTGAAGCTTTCTTT.

This clone was detected only a few times. The same CDR3 is also encoded by other DNA sequences in this sample. The V gene is TRBV18, the J gene TRBJ2-7; the D gene is possibly TRBD1 (5 bases). V shed 2 bases and J shed 0 bases, with 5 bases lying between them. The CDR3 contains 13 residues. In germline, CDR1 is KGHSH, CDR2 LQKENI. CDR3 nucleotides: TGTGCCAGCTCACCAGACAGCTCCTACGAGCAGTACTTC. This gives the protein CASSPDSSYEQYF.

The rearrangement links TRBV2 to TRBJ1-2; D unclear. The CDR3 consists of 11 residues. Germline loops: CDR1 SNHLY, CDR2 FYNNEI. The V end was cut by 6 bases, the J end by 6 bases, with 8 bases between. As DNA, the CDR3 is TGTGCCAGCAGCCTGAGGGATGGCTACACCTTC. Translation: CASSLRDGYTF.

This clone was recorded at least ten times. The V call is TRBV7-9, the J call TRBJ2-5; D is undetermined. CDR1 is SEHNR, CDR2 FQNEAQ, per germline (reference sequence). This CDR3 is built from 15 residues. Trimming took off 8 bases at V and 1 base at J, with 17 bases between the two ends. The CDR3 region is CASSGLTLVQETQYF. As DNA, the CDR3 is TGTGCCAGCTCTGGCCTCACATTAGTCCAAGAGACCCAGTACTTC.